These T cell receptor beta chains were read from a single sample in a study of T cell responses to AZD1222 COVID-19 vaccine. Profiled with immunoSEQ multiplex PCR; TCRdb holds only in-frame clones, not every one. The repertoire holds around 140,000 clones, with about 93% as singletons. Sequenced here: peripheral blood, sampled on day 0 of AZD1222 vaccination. The receptor source for this set is an adult in good health. Both conserved end residues are part of each CDR3. A D gene is named only where the DNA matches it firmly. Clone size, where shown, is once, few, many, or a class for clones that have expanded.

V	length	D	J	size	CDR3	DNA
TRBV3-1/TRBV3-2	15	NA	TRBJ2-7	NA	CASSQAPGANYEQYF	TGTGCCAGCAGCCAAGCTCCAGGTGCAAACTACGAGCAGTACTTC
TRBV6-5	14	NA	TRBJ1-1	NA	CASSYSFSNTEAFF	TGTGCCAGCAGTTACTCCTTTAGCAACACTGAAGCTTTCTTT
TRBV2	13	TRBD1	TRBJ1-2	NA	CASTDRGRGGYTF	TGTGCCAGCACGGACAGGGGGCGTGGTGGCTACACCTTC
TRBV28	14	NA	TRBJ1-5	NA	CAIRRGGFNQPQHF	TGTGCCATTCGCCGGGGAGGGTTCAATCAGCCCCAGCATTTT
TRBV18	13	NA	TRBJ1-1	few	CASSPSGNTEAFF	TGTGCCAGCTCACCATCCGGGAACACTGAAGCTTTCTTT
TRBV25-1	13	TRBD1	TRBJ1-5	few	CASSVGTGGAQHF	TGTGCCAGCAGTGTAGGGACAGGGGGGGCCCAGCATTTT
TRBV2	14	NA	TRBJ1-2	NA	CASSELGGFYGYTF	TGTGCCAGCAGTGAATTGGGGGGCTTCTATGGCTACACCTTC
TRBV7-9	15	TRBD2	TRBJ2-7	NA	CASSTTSGRANEQYF	TGTGCCAGCAGCACGACTAGCGGGAGGGCCAACGAGCAGTACTTC
TRBV6-5	14	NA	TRBJ1-2	NA	CASSPPDNNYGYTF	TGTGCCAGCAGTCCTCCGGACAATAACTATGGCTACACCTTC
TRBV19	14	NA	TRBJ1-2	NA	CASSEREWQSGYTF	TGTGCCAGTAGCGAAAGGGAGTGGCAGAGTGGCTACACCTTC
TRBV4-1	14	NA	TRBJ2-3	NA	CASSQDSGADTQYF	TGCGCCAGCAGCCAAGATAGCGGCGCAGATACGCAGTATTTT
TRBV2	16	TRBD1	TRBJ1-4	NA	CASSEATGVGDEKLFF	TGTGCCAGCAGTGAAGCCACAGGGGTGGGGGATGAAAAACTGTTTTTT
TRBV19	16	TRBD1	TRBJ1-3	NA	CASSIGYRGTRNTIYF	TGTGCCAGTAGTATAGGGTACAGGGGCACCAGAAACACCATATATTTT
TRBV6-2/TRBV6-3	14	NA	TRBJ2-7	once	CASSYARDGNEQYF	TGTGCCAGCAGTTACGCCCGGGACGGCAACGAGCAGTACTTC
TRBV29-1	13	NA	TRBJ1-2	once	CSVETAGEPGYTF	TGCAGCGTTGAAACCGCGGGGGAACCTGGCTACACCTTC
TRBV5-5	15	NA	TRBJ1-1	NA	CASSLEGTENTEAFF	TGTGCCAGCAGCTTGGAGGGCACCGAGAACACTGAAGCTTTCTTT
TRBV4-1	13	NA	TRBJ1-2	NA	CASSHEGNYGYTF	TGCGCCAGCAGCCATGAAGGAAACTATGGCTACACCTTC
TRBV5-1	15	NA	TRBJ1-2	NA	CASSLAGVGLDGYTF	TGCGCCAGCAGCTTGGCCGGCGTAGGGCTGGATGGCTACACCTTC
TRBV6-5	12	NA	TRBJ2-7	NA	CAEDGFSYEQYF	TGTGCCGAAGATGGTTTTTCCTACGAGCAGTACTTC
TRBV19	18	TRBD1	TRBJ1-5	NA	CASSSGTERAYSNQPQHF	TGTGCCAGTTCTTCCGGGACAGAAAGAGCCTATAGCAATCAGCCCCAGCATTTT
TRBV3-1/TRBV3-2	14	NA	TRBJ1-1	NA	CASSQAGRGTEAFF	TGTGCCAGCAGCCAAGCCGGGCGGGGGACTGAAGCTTTCTTT
TRBV29-1	16	TRBD1	TRBJ2-5	NA	CSVEDRGTGHEETQYF	TGCAGCGTTGAAGATCGGGGGACAGGTCACGAAGAGACCCAGTACTTC
TRBV24-1	15	NA	TRBJ1-2	once	CATRWEAGGFYGYTF	TGTGCCACCCGCTGGGAGGCGGGCGGTTTCTATGGCTACACCTTC
TRBV28	13	TRBD1	TRBJ1-2	NA	CASKTGGEGGYTF	TGTGCCAGCAAAACAGGGGGAGAAGGTGGCTACACCTTC
TRBV4-1	14	NA	TRBJ2-7	once	CASSQMVRVEEQYF	TGCGCCAGCAGCCAAATGGTGCGAGTGGAAGAGCAGTACTTC
TRBV18	16	NA	TRBJ1-3	NA	CASSPRDLSSGNTIYF	TGTGCCAGCTCACCTCGGGACTTGAGCTCTGGAAACACCATATATTTT
TRBV28	14	NA	TRBJ1-5	NA	CASSFATSNQPQHF	TGTGCCAGCAGTTTTGCCACTAGCAATCAGCCCCAGCATTTT
TRBV6-5	14	TRBD1	TRBJ1-2	NA	CASSPGQGAGGYTF	TGTGCCAGCAGCCCAGGACAGGGGGCGGGAGGCTACACCTTC
TRBV10-2	17	TRBD1	TRBJ2-1	NA	CASSETEGQGEYNEQFF	TGCGCCAGCAGTGAGACCGAGGGACAGGGGGAATACAATGAGCAGTTCTTC
TRBV10-2	12	TRBD1	TRBJ1-1	NA	CASRDRGTEAFF	TGCGCCAGCCGGGACAGGGGCACTGAAGCTTTCTTT
TRBV19	12	NA	TRBJ2-2	NA	CASEGYGGELFF	TGTGCCAGTGAGGGTTACGGCGGGGAGCTGTTTTTT
TRBV2	15	TRBD1	TRBJ2-1	NA	CASSVRTGGWNEQFF	TGTGCCAGCAGTGTGCGGACAGGGGGCTGGAATGAGCAGTTCTTC
TRBV28	12	TRBD1	TRBJ1-5	NA	CASRQGGQPQHF	TGTGCCAGCCGACAGGGCGGTCAGCCCCAGCATTTT
TRBV19	13	NA	TRBJ2-7	once	CASKPQASYEQYF	TGTGCCAGTAAGCCCCAGGCCTCCTACGAGCAGTACTTC
TRBV2	19	TRBD1	TRBJ1-4	NA	CASSEDQGDTDATNEKLFF	TGTGCCAGCAGTGAAGATCAGGGGGACACTGATGCAACTAATGAAAAACTGTTTTTT
TRBV7-8	16	NA	TRBJ2-3	NA	CASSFLEGVSTDTQYF	TGTGCCAGCAGCTTTTTAGAGGGGGTGAGCACAGATACGCAGTATTTT
TRBV4-1	17	NA	TRBJ1-5	NA	CASSQGPGRLVNQPQHF	TGCGCCAGCAGCCAAGGTCCGGGACGTCTGGTCAATCAGCCCCAGCATTTT
TRBV2	14	NA	TRBJ1-1	once	CASREGMVNTEAFF	TGTGCCAGCAGGGAGGGAATGGTGAACACTGAAGCTTTCTTT
TRBV30	12	NA	TRBJ1-6	NA	CAWSVVSGPLHF	TGTGCCTGGAGTGTGGTCTCAGGGCCCCTCCACTTT
TRBV20-1	10	NA	TRBJ1-2	NA	CSASYGRNTF	TGCAGTGCTAGTTACGGGAGGAACACCTTC
TRBV7-8	16	NA	TRBJ1-5	NA	CASSLDPGGIGQPQHF	TGTGCCAGCAGCTTAGATCCGGGTGGAATTGGTCAGCCCCAGCATTTT